The 12 T cell receptor beta chains listed next were all sequenced from one sample in a study of identical twins' blood T cells (dated by TCRdb to the early 2010s). The library was prepared using 5' RACE. TCRdb lists the instrument as Illumina Genome Analyzer IIx. The public reads were run again by TCRdb, first through fastp at Q25 and then through MiXCR, and only productive beta chains were kept. One record per CDR3 amino acid sequence lists the most common genes and DNA. Counted in this sample were fewer than 450,000 distinct CDR3 sequences; over 25% of them appeared once. The ten largest clones take up about 6% of the sample. Specimen: PBMCs. The receptors derive from a woman between 18 and 50 years old in good health.

The table lists this clonotype with a few counts. V is TRBV2 and J is TRBJ1-1; D not certain. This CDR3 comprises 11 residues. Germline-derived CDR1 and CDR2 are SNHLY and FYNNEI. Trimming took off 7 bases at V and 8 bases at J, with 11 bases between the two ends. In DNA form, the CDR3 reads TGTGCCAGCAACTATCATCTGGAAGCTTTCTTT. Amino acids: CASNYHLEAFF.

The chain employs TRBV12-5 and TRBJ1-1; TRBD1 might be the D (5 bases). The germline V and J ends were trimmed by 0 bases and 3 bases, with 14 bases remaining between them. The CDR3 spans 16 residues. Germline-derived CDR1 and CDR2 are LGHNT and FRNRAP. The CDR3 DNA follows: TGTGCTAGTGGTTTGGTAGGACACGGGGTGGACACTGAAGCTTTCTTT. Protein product: CASGLVGHGVDTEAFF. The variable domain in full, with the rest retrieved from reference TRBV12-5 and TRBJ1-1, is DARVTQTPRHKVTEMGQEVTMRCQPILGHNTVFWYRQTMMQGLELLAYFRNRAPLDDSGMPKDRFSAEMPDATLATLKIQPSEPRDSAVYFCASGLVGHGVDTEAFFGQGTRLTVV.

This clonotype came up a few times. The gene calls are TRBV12-3 or TRBV12-4 and TRBJ2-2; D call uncertain. Trimming took off 6 bases at V and 12 bases at J, with 14 bases between the two ends. This CDR3 comprises 12 residues. The CDR3: CASSPGVWQLFF. CDR3 nucleotide sequence: TGTGCCAGCAGCCCGGGCGTTTGGCAGCTGTTTTTT.

This clonotype was detected a few times. The CDR3 DNA sequence: TGTGCCAGCAGCCTGGACAGGGAACGCAATCAGCCCCAGCATTTT. As protein: CASSLDRERNQPQHF. This rearrangement joins TRBV7-2 to TRBJ1-5, with TRBD1 matching over 8 bases. The CDR3 consists of 15 residues. Germline V gives CDR1 SGHTA, CDR2 FQGNSA. The ends lost 5 bases at V and 2 bases at J; junction bases unmatched: 5.

CDR3 region: CASSYSNGPEQYF. The CDR3 DNA sequence: TGTGCCAGCAGTTACTCGAACGGCCCCGAGCAGTACTTC. The J gene is TRBJ2-7, the V gene TRBV6-5; D ambiguous. The V gene's germline CDR1 is MNHEY and CDR2 SVGAGI. The V and J ends lost 0 bases and 6 bases respectively, with 9 bases between them. The CDR3 extends over 13 amino acids.

The chain employs TRBV19 and TRBJ1-5; D is unresolved. This CDR3 is built from 14 residues. Germline loops: CDR1 LNHDA, CDR2 SQIVND (reference sequence). V dropped 8 bases and J dropped 6 bases, with 17 bases sitting between them. Here the CDR3 reads CASGSMDVGQPQHF. The CDR3 DNA follows: TGTGCCAGTGGGTCTATGGATGTGGGTCAGCCCCAGCATTTT.

This chain joins TRBV2 and TRBJ2-1; 9 bases are a match to TRBD2. CDR3 size: 12 residues. The ends lost 6 bases at V and 7 bases at J; junction bases unmatched: 1. Germline assignment: CDR1 SNHLY and CDR2 FYNNEI. CDR3 sequence: CASRGLANEQFF. DNA of the CDR3: TGTGCCAGCAGAGGACTAGCGAATGAGCAGTTCTTC.

On this clonotype itself: At one end, the junction sequence differs from germline, possibly due to a read error. V gene TRBV9 combines with J gene TRBJ2-6; D not certain. The germline V gene has CDR1 SGDLS and CDR2 YYNGEE. This CDR3 comprises 13 residues. The chain's CDR3 is CASSISGTNVLTF. Here the CDR3 DNA reads TGTGCCAGCTCTATCTCTGGGACCAACGTCCTGACTTTC.

This clonotype has a handful of counts. J is TRBJ1-3 and V is TRBV2; D unclear. Germline values: CDR1 SNHLY, CDR2 FYNNEI. Trimming shortened V by 4 bases and J by 8 bases, and 18 bases separated the two germline ends. The length of the CDR3 is 15 residues. For the CDR3, the DNA is TGTGCCAGCAGTGTCGGCGGACGATTCGGAGACACCATATATTTT. Translating it yields CASSVGGRFGDTIYF.

This chain links TRBV14 with TRBJ2-1; the D gene is possibly TRBD2 (6 bases). Trimming cost V 4 bases and J 6 bases, with 10 bases left between them. This CDR3 has 13 amino acids. Looked up from germline, CDR1 is SGHDN and CDR2 is FVKESK. The chain's CDR3 is CASSPLAINEQFF. As DNA, the CDR3 is TGTGCCAGCAGCCCACTAGCAATCAATGAGCAGTTCTTC. Combining the CDR3 with reference TRBV14 and TRBJ2-1 gives the whole variable domain EAGVTQFPSHSVIEKGQTVTLRCDPISGHDNLYWYRRVMGKEIKFLLHFVKESKQDESGMPNNRFLAERTGGTYSTLKVQPAELEDSGVYFCASSPLAINEQFFGPGTRLTVL.

This clonotype was recorded at least ten times. The chain carries TRBV6-2 or TRBV6-3 and TRBJ1-1; D remains ambiguous. Between the trimmed V and J ends, which lost 2 bases and 3 bases, there was a span of 1 base. CDR3 length: 11 residues. Germline V gene data show CDR1 as MNHEY and CDR2 as SVGEGT. The CDR3 region is CASSYDTEAFF. The CDR3 DNA reads TGTGCCAGCAGTTACGACACTGAAGCTTTCTTT.

This rearrangement joins TRBV10-3 to TRBJ1-1; no clear D. The CDR3 runs 12 residues. With 5 bases removed from V and 10 bases from J, the gap between germline ends came to 14 bases. Germline CDR1 is ENHRY and CDR2 is SYGVKD. The CDR3 sequence: CAISSKMGVAFF. In DNA form, the CDR3 reads TGTGCCATCAGTTCAAAGATGGGCGTAGCTTTCTTT.